This TCR beta chain was identified during a study of T cell responses to AZD1222 COVID-19 vaccine (dated by TCRdb to the early 2020s). For context, the study as a whole: AZD1222 recipients with second doses at about 4 weeks or about 12 weeks were pooled, because spike-specific TCR depth and breadth did not differ between schedules. A total of more than 230 trial participants underwent TCR sequencing, of whom about 200 had received two doses of AZD1222 and about 25 had received two doses of the MenACWY control vaccine. Trial participants were enrolled into age subgroups of 18-55, 56-69 and 70-plus years, which contained around 150, 28 and 57 TCR-sequenced participants, respectively. The paper's findings and limits, for the study overall: Epitopes outside the regions mutated in the B.1.351 and B.1.1.7 variants were reportedly recognized by nearly half of the unique spike-specific TCRs. Conclusions about previously exposed vaccinees are limited because only a handful of AZD1222 recipients were SARS-CoV-2 seropositive at baseline. CD4 TCRs associated with the vaccine covered the entire spike protein, and the dominant responses were in regions 160-218 and 743-854. Most participants were white British and females outnumbered males, and the authors suggested that clonal diversity may have been underestimated. Because no day 14 peak-response samples were available, the repertoires could be characterized only after the peak T cell response. After two AZD1222 doses, spike-specific TCR breadth and depth were significantly higher than at day 0 and than in MenACWY recipients. The 56-69-year group was small, and its depth increase did not reach significance, likely because of low power.

The CDR3 starts with the cysteine, ends with the phenylalanine, and has 15 residues. Just CDR3 DNA is preserved here, 45 bases in frame from base 1. Trimming leaves V shorter by 5 bases and J shorter by 7 bases, with the junction holding 7 bases beyond the gene matches. As encoded in the germline V gene, CDR1 is SGHTA while CDR2 is FQGNSA. With respect to this clone: Its antigen is currently not known. No base qualities exist here, and no much larger clone lies one base off it.

The sample's time point label is to be understood as: baseline before first vaccination. Samples from vaccinated people were obtained from the UK trials COV001 and COV002, which included a single-blind randomized controlled phase 2/3 trial of AZD1222 (ChAdOx1 nCoV-19) in healthy adults. Trial participant PBMC samples were collected at day 0 and day 28 after the second dose for TCRbeta chain sequencing. The CDR3 regions of human TCRbeta chains were analyzed by immunosequencing. Regarding the original processing steps: Repertoire TCRs were matched against a reference library of SARS-CoV-2-specific TCRs generated with the MIRA antigen-specificity platform. Breadth meant the fraction of unique TCRs that were SARS-CoV-2-associated, whereas depth meant the fraction of total T cells that were SARS-CoV-2-associated. Using the MIRA data, every spike-specific TCR was mapped to the spike region that the TCR reacted to and assigned to either a CD4 or a CD8 class. Log10-transformed breadth and depth values were compared by one-way ANOVA with Sidak's multiple comparisons tests. TCRdb stores this immuneACCESS table with in-frame sequences only. Part of the clones is absent; in the studies checked, under half of the shortfall reflects unresolved V genes, and no reason is known for the rest. The V and J calls and clone size come from that table; D and trimming were worked out from the DNA. This sample holds about 200,000 clones; roughly 92% were observed only once. The ten largest clones represent 1% to 1.5% of the sample.

The sequences come from peripheral blood, collected on day 0 of AZD1222 vaccination. The origin of this receptor is an adult in good health. The rearrangement combines TRBV7-2 with TRBJ2-1; the junction holds 11 bases that match TRBD2. DNA sequence: TGTGCCAGCAGCACCTCTAGCGGGGGGAGGAATGAGCAGTTCTTC. Its amino acids are CASSTSSGGRNEQFF.